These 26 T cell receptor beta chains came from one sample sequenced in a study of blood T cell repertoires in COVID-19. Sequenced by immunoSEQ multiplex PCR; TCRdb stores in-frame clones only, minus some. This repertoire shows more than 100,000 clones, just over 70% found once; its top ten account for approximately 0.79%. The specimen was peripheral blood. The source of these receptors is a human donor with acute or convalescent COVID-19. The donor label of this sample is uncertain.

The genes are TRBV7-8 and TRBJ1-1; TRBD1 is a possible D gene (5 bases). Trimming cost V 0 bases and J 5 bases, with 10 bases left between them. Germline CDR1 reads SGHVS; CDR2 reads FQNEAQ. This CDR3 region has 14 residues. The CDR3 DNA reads TGTGCCAGCAGCTTAGCCAGGGCGGGGACTGAAGCTTTCTTT. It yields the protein CASSLARAGTEAFF.

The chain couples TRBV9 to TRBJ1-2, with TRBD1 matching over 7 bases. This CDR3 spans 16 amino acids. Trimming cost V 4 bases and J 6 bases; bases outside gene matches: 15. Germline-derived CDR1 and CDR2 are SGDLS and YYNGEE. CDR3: CASSPGGTPPTDGYTF. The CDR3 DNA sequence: TGTGCCAGCAGCCCAGGGGGGACTCCCCCCACGGATGGCTACACCTTC.

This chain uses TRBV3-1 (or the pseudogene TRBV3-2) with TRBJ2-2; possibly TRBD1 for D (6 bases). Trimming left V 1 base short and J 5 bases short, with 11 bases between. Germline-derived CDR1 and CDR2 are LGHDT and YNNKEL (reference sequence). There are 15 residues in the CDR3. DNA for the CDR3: TGTGCCAGCAGCCAAGTCTACAGGGCAACCGGGGAGCTGTTTTTT. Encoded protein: CASSQVYRATGELFF.

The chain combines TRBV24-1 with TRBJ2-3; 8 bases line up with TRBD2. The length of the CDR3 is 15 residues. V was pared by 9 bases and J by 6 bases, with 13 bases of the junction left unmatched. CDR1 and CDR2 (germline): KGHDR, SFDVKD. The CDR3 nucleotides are TGTGCCACCCGGCCGGGGCGGGGGGTGGTGGATACGCAGTATTTT. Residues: CATRPGRGVVDTQYF.

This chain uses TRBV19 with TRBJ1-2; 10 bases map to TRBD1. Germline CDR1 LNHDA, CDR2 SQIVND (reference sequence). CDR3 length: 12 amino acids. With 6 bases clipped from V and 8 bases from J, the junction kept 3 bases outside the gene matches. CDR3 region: CASSDRGQGYTF. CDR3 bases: TGTGCCAGTAGCGACAGGGGGCAAGGCTACACCTTC.

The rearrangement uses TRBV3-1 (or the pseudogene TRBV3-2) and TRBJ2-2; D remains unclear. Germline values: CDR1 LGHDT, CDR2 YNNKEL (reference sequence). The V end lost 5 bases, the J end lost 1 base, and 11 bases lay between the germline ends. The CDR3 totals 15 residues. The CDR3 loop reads CASSTRPGNTGELFF. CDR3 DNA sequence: TGTGCCAGCAGCACGAGGCCGGGGAACACCGGGGAGCTGTTTTTT.

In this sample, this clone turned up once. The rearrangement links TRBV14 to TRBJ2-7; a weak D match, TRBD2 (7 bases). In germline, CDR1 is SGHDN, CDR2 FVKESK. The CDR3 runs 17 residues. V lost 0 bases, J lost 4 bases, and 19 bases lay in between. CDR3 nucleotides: TGTGCCAGCAGCCAAGAGTTGGGAGGGGGGGGATCGTACGAGCAGTACTTC. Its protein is CASSQELGGGGSYEQYF.

Here the CDR3 DNA reads TGTGCCAGCAGCTTACAGGGGCGCTATGGCTACACCTTC. It translates to CASSLQGRYGYTF. J is TRBJ1-2 and V is TRBV14; 7 nucleotides match TRBD1. The CDR3 is 13 amino acids. Germline V gene lookup returns CDR1 SGHDN and CDR2 FVKESK. Trimming at V came to 5 bases and at J to 4 bases, leaving 4 bases not matched to a gene.

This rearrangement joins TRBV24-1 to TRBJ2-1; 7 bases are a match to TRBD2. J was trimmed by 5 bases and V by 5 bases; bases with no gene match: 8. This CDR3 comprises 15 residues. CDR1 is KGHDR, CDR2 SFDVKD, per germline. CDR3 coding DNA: TGTGCCACCAGTGGTCTAGCGGATGGGAACAATGAGCAGTTCTTC. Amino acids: CATSGLADGNNEQFF.

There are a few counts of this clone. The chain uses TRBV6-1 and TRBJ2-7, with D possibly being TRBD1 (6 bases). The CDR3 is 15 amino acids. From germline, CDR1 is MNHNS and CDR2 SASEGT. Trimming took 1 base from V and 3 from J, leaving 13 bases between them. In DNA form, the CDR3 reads TGTGCCAGCAGTGAAGGGGGACACCACGTCTACGAGCAGTACGTC. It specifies CASSEGGHHVYEQYV.

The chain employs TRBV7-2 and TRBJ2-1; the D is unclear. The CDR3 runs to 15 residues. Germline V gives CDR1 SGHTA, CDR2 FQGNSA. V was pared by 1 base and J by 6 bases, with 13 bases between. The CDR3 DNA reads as TGTGCCAGCAGCTTAGGGAGTGTCTCACTCAATGAGCAGTTCTTC. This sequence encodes CASSLGSVSLNEQFF.

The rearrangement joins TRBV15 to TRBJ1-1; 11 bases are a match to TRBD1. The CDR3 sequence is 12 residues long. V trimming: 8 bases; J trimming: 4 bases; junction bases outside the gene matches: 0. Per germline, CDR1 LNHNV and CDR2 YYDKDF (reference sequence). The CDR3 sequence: CATGTGGTEAFF. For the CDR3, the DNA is TGTGCCACCGGGACAGGGGGCACTGAAGCTTTCTTT.

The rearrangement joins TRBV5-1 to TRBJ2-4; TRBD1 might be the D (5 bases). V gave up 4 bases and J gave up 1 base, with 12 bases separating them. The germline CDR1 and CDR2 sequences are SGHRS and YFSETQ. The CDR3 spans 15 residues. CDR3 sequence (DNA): TGCGCCAGCAGCCGCAGGGAAGGGGCCAAAAACATTCAGTACTTC. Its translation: CASSRREGAKNIQYF.

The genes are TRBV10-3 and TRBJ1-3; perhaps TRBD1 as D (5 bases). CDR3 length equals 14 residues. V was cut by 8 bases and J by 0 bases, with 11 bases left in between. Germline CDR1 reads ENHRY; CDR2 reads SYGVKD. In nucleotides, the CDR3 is TGTGCCATCGGACACACCGTCTCTGGAAACACCATATATTTT. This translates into CAIGHTVSGNTIYF.

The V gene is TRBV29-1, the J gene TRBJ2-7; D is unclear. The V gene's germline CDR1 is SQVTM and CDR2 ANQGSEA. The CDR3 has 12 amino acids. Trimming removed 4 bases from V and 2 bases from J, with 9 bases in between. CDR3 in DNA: TGCAGCGTTGGGGCAGGAACCTACGAGCAGTACTTC. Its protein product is CSVGAGTYEQYF.

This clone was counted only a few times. Here the CDR3 reads CASRSTLDGYGYTF. Here the CDR3 DNA reads TGTGCCAGCAGATCGACACTTGACGGCTATGGCTACACCTTC. The chain is built from TRBV6-5 and TRBJ1-2; D is undetermined. CDR3 length equals 14 residues. Germline lookup yields CDR1 MNHEY and CDR2 SVGAGI. With 6 bases removed from V and 4 bases from J, the gap between germline ends came to 15 bases.

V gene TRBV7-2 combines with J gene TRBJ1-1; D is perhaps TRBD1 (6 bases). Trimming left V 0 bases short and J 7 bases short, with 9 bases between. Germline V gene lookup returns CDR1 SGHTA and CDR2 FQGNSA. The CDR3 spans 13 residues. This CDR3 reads CASSLAWTDEAFF. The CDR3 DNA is TGTGCCAGCAGCTTAGCTTGGACAGATGAAGCTTTCTTT.

CDR3 loop: CSVGYRGQVTEAFF. In DNA, the CDR3 is TGCAGCGTTGGCTACAGGGGGCAAGTTACTGAAGCTTTCTTT. V is TRBV29-1 and J is TRBJ1-1; 9 bases are a match to TRBD1. Germline V gene sequence: CDR1 SQVTM, CDR2 ANQGSEA. J gave up 5 bases and V 4 bases, and 8 bases lay outside the gene matches. The CDR3 extends over 14 amino acids.

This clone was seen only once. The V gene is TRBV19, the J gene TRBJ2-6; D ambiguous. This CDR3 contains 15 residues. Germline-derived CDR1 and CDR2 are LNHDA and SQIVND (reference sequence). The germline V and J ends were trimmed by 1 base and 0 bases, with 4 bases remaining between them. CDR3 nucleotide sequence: TGTGCCAGTAGTATAGTCCTCTCTGGGGCCAACGTCCTGACTTTC. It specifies CASSIVLSGANVLTF.

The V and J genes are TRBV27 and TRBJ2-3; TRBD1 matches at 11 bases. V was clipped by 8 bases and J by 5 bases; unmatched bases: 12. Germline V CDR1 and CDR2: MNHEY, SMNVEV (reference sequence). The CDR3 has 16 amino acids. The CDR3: CASSFLGQGARDTQYF. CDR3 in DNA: TGTGCCAGCTCATTCCTCGGACAGGGGGCGAGAGATACGCAGTATTTT.

Here the CDR3 DNA reads TGTGCCAGCAGCCCGGGACTAGCGGGGGGAGATACGCAGTATTTT. Translated, it gives CASSPGLAGGDTQYF. The gene calls are TRBV9 and TRBJ2-3; 15 bases map to TRBD2. CDR3 length: 15 amino acids. Germline V lookup: CDR1 SGDLS, CDR2 YYNGEE. V gave up 4 bases and J gave up 5 bases; unmatched junction bases: 2.

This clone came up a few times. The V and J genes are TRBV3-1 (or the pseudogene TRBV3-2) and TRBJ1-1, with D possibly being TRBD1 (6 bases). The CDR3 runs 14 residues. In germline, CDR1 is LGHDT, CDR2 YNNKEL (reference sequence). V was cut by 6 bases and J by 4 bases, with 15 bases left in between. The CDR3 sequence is CASRRLQGATEAFF. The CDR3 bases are TGTGCCAGCAGGAGACTACAGGGCGCCACTGAAGCTTTCTTT.

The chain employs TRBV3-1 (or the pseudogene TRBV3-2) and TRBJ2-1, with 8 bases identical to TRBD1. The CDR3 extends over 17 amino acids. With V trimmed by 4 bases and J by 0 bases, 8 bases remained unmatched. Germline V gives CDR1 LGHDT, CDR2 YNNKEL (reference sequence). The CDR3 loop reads CASSPIRTGRSYNEQFF. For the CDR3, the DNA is TGTGCCAGCAGCCCCATCAGGACAGGGCGCTCCTACAATGAGCAGTTCTTC.

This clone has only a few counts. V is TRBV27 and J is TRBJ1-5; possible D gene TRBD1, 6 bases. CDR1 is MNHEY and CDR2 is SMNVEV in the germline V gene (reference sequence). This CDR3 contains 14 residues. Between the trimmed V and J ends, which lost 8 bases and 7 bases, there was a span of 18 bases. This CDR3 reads CASAEGGSVQPQHF. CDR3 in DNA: TGTGCCAGCGCGGAGGGGGGGTCCGTACAGCCCCAGCATTTT.

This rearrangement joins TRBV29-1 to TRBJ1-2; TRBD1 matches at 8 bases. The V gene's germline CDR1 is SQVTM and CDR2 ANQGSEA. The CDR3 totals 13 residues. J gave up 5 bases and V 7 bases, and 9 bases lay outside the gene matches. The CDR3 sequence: CSGNQGAEYGYTF. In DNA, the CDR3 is TGCAGCGGGAACCAGGGGGCAGAGTATGGCTACACCTTC.

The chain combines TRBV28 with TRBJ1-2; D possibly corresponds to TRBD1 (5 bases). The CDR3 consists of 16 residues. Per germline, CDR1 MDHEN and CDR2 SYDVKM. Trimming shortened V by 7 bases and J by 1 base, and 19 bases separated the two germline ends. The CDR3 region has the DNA TGTGCCAGCACCCACCGGGGGAGGCGGATTAACTATGGCTACACCTTC. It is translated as CASTHRGRRINYGYTF.